This TCR beta chain was obtained from a study of blood T cell repertoires in COVID-19. Study in general: The United States, Italy and Spain supplied acute and convalescent COVID-19 samples. T cells, B-cell-depleted T cells, or PBMCs supplied cDNA or gDNA.

In the original processing: Reference gene primer amplification yielded estimated nucleated cell counts. TCRdb's table, derived via immunoSEQ multiplex PCR, lists solely in-frame clones and lacks some. V and J calls and clone size follow that table, whereas D and trimming were derived from the DNA. The table has 310,000 or so clones, around nine tenths seen once. Germline CDR1 is SGDLS and CDR2 is YYNGEE. This CDR3 region has 14 residues. The V gene end was trimmed by 2 bases and the J gene end by 5 bases; junction bases not matched to a gene: 3. The origin of this receptor is a man between 50 and 59 years old with active or convalescent COVID-19. The chain employs TRBV9 and TRBJ2-5; 10 bases are a match to TRBD1. The sequenced sample consisted of peripheral blood. The CDR3 reads CASSVGQGHETQYF. Here the CDR3 DNA reads TGTGCCAGCAGCGTGGGACAGGGGCACGAGACCCAGTACTTC.